This T cell receptor (beta chain) was found in a study of Graves' ophthalmopathy and Graves' hyperthyroidism. Study-wide findings and caveats: The majority of expanded thyroid clonotypes above 0.001 frequency also occurred in blood.

CDR3 length: 14 amino acids. V gave up 1 base and J gave up 1 base, with 8 bases separating them. This clonotype was counted at least ten times. The antigen is undetermined. Amplified material comprised TCR beta CDR3 regions derived from RNA transcripts. RT-PCR in the first round used HTBI primers; a second-round multiplex PCR followed. Via MiXCR, TCRdb re-called the multiplex PCR reads, giving one row per CDR3 protein. The repertoire consists of some 350,000 distinct CDR3 sequences, with about 15% occurring once and the leading ten covering 2.4%. The receptor comes from an adult woman with stable Graves' hyperthyroidism. Sequenced input: peripheral blood. The chain joins TRBV12-3 or TRBV12-4 to TRBJ2-7; D remains unclear. CDR3 sequence (DNA): TGTGCCAGCAGTTTAGGGCCGAATTCCTACGAGCAGTACTTC. This sequence encodes CASSLGPNSYEQYF.